The rows below give T cell receptor beta chains drawn from one sample of a study of blood T cell repertoires in COVID-19. Assay: immunoSEQ multiplex PCR; the TCRdb copy retains only in-frame clones and omits some. The repertoire includes around 24,000 clones, roughly nine tenths of them detected once, and 7.5% to 9% sits in the top ten. The sequenced sample consisted of peripheral blood. All receptors come from a human donor in a cohort sampled during active COVID-19. The CDR3 runs from the conserved cysteine through the conserved F or W. Each record gives: V gene, clone size, J gene, D gene, CDR3 DNA, CDR3 protein. D genes are given only for firm matches. Clone sizes are given selectively: once, few, many, or a class where the clone is expanded.

V gene: TRBV5-1
clone size: .
J gene: TRBJ2-2
D gene: .
CDR3 DNA: TGCGCCAGCAGCTTGTCTGGTGGGGCAGGCACCGGGGAGCTGTTTTTT
CDR3 protein: CASSLSGGAGTGELFF

V gene: TRBV5-8
clone size: .
J gene: TRBJ2-1
D gene: TRBD2
CDR3 DNA: TGTGCCAGCAGCTCCCGACTAGCGGGAGTCAAACCCTACAATGAGCAGTTCTTC
CDR3 protein: CASSSRLAGVKPYNEQFF

V gene: TRBV28
clone size: once
J gene: TRBJ2-1
D gene: TRBD2
CDR3 DNA: TGTGCCACCGAACCCAGCCGGCTAGCGGGGAACAATGAGCAGTTCTTC
CDR3 protein: CATEPSRLAGNNEQFF

V gene: TRBV10-3
clone size: once
J gene: TRBJ1-1
D gene: .
CDR3 DNA: TGTGCCATCAGTGAGTCAACCAGGGTGAACACTGAAGCTTTCTTT
CDR3 protein: CAISESTRVNTEAFF

V gene: TRBV7-9
clone size: few
J gene: TRBJ1-1
D gene: TRBD1
CDR3 DNA: TGTGCCAGCAGAGAACAGGGGGCCGGGGCTGAAGCTTTCTTT
CDR3 protein: CASREQGAGAEAFF

V gene: TRBV6-5
clone size: .
J gene: TRBJ1-4
D gene: .
CDR3 DNA: TGTGCCAGCAGTTACGGTGGCGGCGGGCGAGAAAAACTGTTTTTT
CDR3 protein: CASSYGGGGREKLFF

V gene: TRBV18
clone size: .
J gene: TRBJ2-1
D gene: TRBD2
CDR3 DNA: TGTGCCAGCTCCGACCCGGGACTAGCGGGACCGTCCTACAATGAGCAGTTCTTC
CDR3 protein: CASSDPGLAGPSYNEQFF

V gene: TRBV5-4
clone size: .
J gene: TRBJ1-4
D gene: .
CDR3 DNA: TGTGCCAGCAGCTTGGGAGGATTTAATGAAAAACTGTTTTTT
CDR3 protein: CASSLGGFNEKLFF

V gene: TRBV3-1/TRBV3-2
clone size: .
J gene: TRBJ2-3
D gene: TRBD2
CDR3 DNA: TGTGCCAGCAGCCAATCCCATGGCGGGGCGGGAGGGGTCAGCACAGATACGCAGTATTTT
CDR3 protein: CASSQSHGGAGGVSTDTQYF

V gene: TRBV24-1
clone size: .
J gene: TRBJ2-1
D gene: TRBD2
CDR3 DNA: TGTGCCACCAGTGACCCGAGCGGGGGGGCCCGCAATGAGCAGTTCTTC
CDR3 protein: CATSDPSGGARNEQFF

V gene: TRBV6-5
clone size: once
J gene: TRBJ1-1
D gene: TRBD1
CDR3 DNA: TGTGCCAGCAGTTATACAGGGGACACTGAAGCTTTCTTT
CDR3 protein: CASSYTGDTEAFF

V gene: TRBV11-3
clone size: .
J gene: TRBJ1-5
D gene: .
CDR3 DNA: TGTGCCAGCAGCTACGGTGGTCAGCCCCAGCATTTT
CDR3 protein: CASSYGGQPQHF

V gene: TRBV5-1
clone size: .
J gene: TRBJ1-5
D gene: .
CDR3 DNA: TGCGCCAGCAGCTTCGGACAGAATCAGCCCCAGCATTTT
CDR3 protein: CASSFGQNQPQHF

V gene: TRBV7-6
clone size: once
J gene: TRBJ1-5
D gene: TRBD1
CDR3 DNA: TGTGCCAAAGGACTGCTGACGACAGGGGAGGGTGGCAATCAGCCCCAGCATTTT
CDR3 protein: CAKGLLTTGEGGNQPQHF

V gene: TRBV19
clone size: .
J gene: TRBJ2-2
D gene: .
CDR3 DNA: TGTCTGGGCAGGCCGATCGGCGGGGAGCTGTTTTTT
CDR3 protein: CLGRPIGGELFF

V gene: TRBV29-1
clone size: .
J gene: TRBJ1-4
D gene: .
CDR3 DNA: TGCAGCGTTGAGGGCCGGGGAAATAATGAAAAACTGTTTTTT
CDR3 protein: CSVEGRGNNEKLFF

V gene: TRBV5-1
clone size: .
J gene: TRBJ2-3
D gene: TRBD2
CDR3 DNA: TGCGCCAGCAGCTTGGCCGGGACTAGCGGGGGGCTTATTGGGGTTCGCACAGATACGCAGTATTTT
CDR3 protein: CASSLAGTSGGLIGVRTDTQYF

V gene: TRBV7-9
clone size: .
J gene: TRBJ2-2
D gene: TRBD2
CDR3 DNA: TGTGCCAGCAGCGGGAAATTTAGCGGGAGGACCGGGGAGCTGTTTTTT
CDR3 protein: CASSGKFSGRTGELFF

V gene: TRBV25-1
clone size: .
J gene: TRBJ2-7
D gene: TRBD2
CDR3 DNA: TGTGCCAGCAGTGAATCGACTAGCGGCTCCTACGAGCAGTACTTC
CDR3 protein: CASSESTSGSYEQYF